This T cell receptor (beta chain) appears in the sequencing data of a study of blood T cell repertoires in COVID-19. Overall study context: From the United States, Italy and Spain came samples of acute and convalescent COVID-19. Nucleic acid was either cDNA or gDNA, and it came from T cells, B-cell-depleted T cells, or PBMCs.

Original methodology: Amplified reference gene primers provided the basis for estimating nucleated cell counts. Produced via immunoSEQ multiplex PCR; TCRdb's table is partial and in-frame only. V, J and clone size are those of that table, while D and trimming were read from the DNA. The sample has 180,000 or so clones, about 88% seen once. The CDR3 loop spans 15 amino acids. Germline V gene lookup returns CDR1 SGDLS and CDR2 YYNGEE. The ends lost 3 bases at V and 2 bases at J; junction bases unmatched: 4. The clonotype originates from a woman aged 25 to 39 with active or convalescent COVID-19. The gene calls are TRBV9 and TRBJ2-2, with 7 bases matching TRBD1. Material: peripheral blood. The CDR3 DNA is TGTGCCAGCAGCGCCGGGACAGTAAACACCGGGGAGCTGTTTTTT. Translation: CASSAGTVNTGELFF.